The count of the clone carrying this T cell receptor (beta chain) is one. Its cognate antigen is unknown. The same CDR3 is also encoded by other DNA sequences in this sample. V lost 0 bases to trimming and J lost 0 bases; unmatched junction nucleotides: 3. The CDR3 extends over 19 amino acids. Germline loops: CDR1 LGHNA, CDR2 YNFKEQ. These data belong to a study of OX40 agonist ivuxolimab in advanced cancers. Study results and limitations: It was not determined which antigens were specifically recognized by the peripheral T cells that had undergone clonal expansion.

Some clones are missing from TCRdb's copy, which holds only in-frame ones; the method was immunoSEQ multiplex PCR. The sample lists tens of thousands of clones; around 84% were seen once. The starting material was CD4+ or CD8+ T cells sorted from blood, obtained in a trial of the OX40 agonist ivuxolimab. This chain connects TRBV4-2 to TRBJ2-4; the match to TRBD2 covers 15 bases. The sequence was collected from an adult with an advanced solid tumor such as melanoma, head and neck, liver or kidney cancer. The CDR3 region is CASSQEGLAGGLAKNIQYF. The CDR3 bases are TGTGCCAGCAGCCAAGAGGGACTAGCGGGGGGACTAGCCAAAAACATTCAGTACTTC.